This T cell receptor (beta chain) was recorded in a study of T cells expressing NK-cell markers. The overall study: Eight donors were sequenced, seven testing HCMV-seropositive and one testing seronegative. Study-level points and caveats: Also leading the CD3+CD56-NKG2C+ fraction in a few donors were these clonotypes. As a fraction of CD8+ T cells, dominant NKG2C+ clonotypes reached about 1.0-7.5% in about six donors.

As to this clonotype: The antigen is not known.

Libraries used 5'RACE template switching adding universal primer site and UMIs. No DNA is given; TCRdb re-called the 5' RACE reads and lists each CDR3 protein once. The listing records hundreds of thousands of distinct CDR3 sequences. There are 16 residues in the CDR3. CDR1 and CDR2 (germline): LGHNA, YNFKEQ. This TCR was recovered from a woman between 18 and 70 years old in good health. The V and J genes are TRBV4-2 and TRBJ1-5; TCRdb gives TRBD1 as the D gene, but with no DNA this cannot be confirmed. Sequenced material: blood T cells: a sorted CD56 or NKG2C T cell subset, CD4+ or CD8+ T cells, or bulk PBMC T cells (not recorded which). CDR3 region: CASSPRQDYSNQPQHF.